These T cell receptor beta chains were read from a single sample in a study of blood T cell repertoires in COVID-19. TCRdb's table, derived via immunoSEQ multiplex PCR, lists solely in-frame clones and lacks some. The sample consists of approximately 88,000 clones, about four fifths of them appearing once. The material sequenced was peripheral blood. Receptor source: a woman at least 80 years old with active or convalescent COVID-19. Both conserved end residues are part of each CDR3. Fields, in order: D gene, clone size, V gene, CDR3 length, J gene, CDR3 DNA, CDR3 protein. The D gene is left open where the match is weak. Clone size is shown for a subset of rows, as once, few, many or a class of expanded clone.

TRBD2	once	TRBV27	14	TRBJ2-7	TGTGCCAGCAGTTTTGGTAGCGGGGGCTCCGAGCAGTACTTC	CASSFGSGGSEQYF
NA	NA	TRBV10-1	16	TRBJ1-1	TGCGCCAGCAGTGAGTCTACCAGGGGATTGAACACTGAAGCTTTCTTT	CASSESTRGLNTEAFF
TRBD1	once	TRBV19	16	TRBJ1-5	TGTGCCAGTAGTAGAACAGGGACAGGGGACAATCAGCCCCAGCATTTT	CASSRTGTGDNQPQHF
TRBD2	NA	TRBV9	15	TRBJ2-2	TGTGCCAGCAGCCTAGAGGGTCTAGCGGGGGGGGAGCTGTTTTTT	CASSLEGLAGGELFF
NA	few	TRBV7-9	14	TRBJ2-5	TGTGCCAGCAGCTTTGTCGGCAGGCAAGAGACCCAGTACTTC	CASSFVGRQETQYF
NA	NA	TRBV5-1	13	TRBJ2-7	TGCGCCAGCAGCTTACGAACTTCCTACGAGCAGTACTTC	CASSLRTSYEQYF
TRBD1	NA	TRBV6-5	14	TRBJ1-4	TGTGCCAGCAGTCCTCCGGGACAGGGAAGAAAACTGTTTTTT	CASSPPGQGRKLFF
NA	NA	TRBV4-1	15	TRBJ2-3	TGCGCCAGCAGCCAAGACCCGACAGGCACAGATACGCAGTATTTT	CASSQDPTGTDTQYF
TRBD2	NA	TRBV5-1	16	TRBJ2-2	TGCGCCAGCAGCTTGGGTAGCGGGGTGAACACCGGGGAGCTGTTTTTT	CASSLGSGVNTGELFF
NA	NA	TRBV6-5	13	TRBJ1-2	TGTGCCAGCAGTTTCCCCGGAGGCTATGGCTACACCTTC	CASSFPGGYGYTF
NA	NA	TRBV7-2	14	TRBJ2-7	TGTGCCAGCAGCTTAGGGGCAGGGAAGGGCGAGCAGTACTTC	CASSLGAGKGEQYF
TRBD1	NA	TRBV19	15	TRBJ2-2	TGTGCCAGTAGTATAGGAGGGACAGGGATCGGGGAGCTGTTTTTT	CASSIGGTGIGELFF
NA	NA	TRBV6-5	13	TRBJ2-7	TGTGCCAGCAGGGGAAGGGGGACCTACGAGCAGTACTTC	CASRGRGTYEQYF
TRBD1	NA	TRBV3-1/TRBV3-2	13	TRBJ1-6	TGTGCCAGCAGCCTAACAGGGGGTGATACCCTCCACTTT	CASSLTGGDTLHF
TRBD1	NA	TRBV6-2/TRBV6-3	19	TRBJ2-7	TGTGCCAGCAGTTACTCGAGGGAACCAGGGGGCGAAAACTCCTACGAGCAGTACTTC	CASSYSREPGGENSYEQYF
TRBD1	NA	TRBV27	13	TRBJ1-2	TGTGCCAGCTGGGACAGGGGGGGAGATGGCTACACCTTC	CASWDRGGDGYTF
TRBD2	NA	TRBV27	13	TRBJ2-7	TGTGCCAGCAGTGGAACTAGCGGCTACGAGCAGTACTTC	CASSGTSGYEQYF
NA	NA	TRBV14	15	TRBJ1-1	TGTGCCAGCAGCCAAAAAGGGAGACCCCTAACTGAAGCTTTCTTT	CASSQKGRPLTEAFF
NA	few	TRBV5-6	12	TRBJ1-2	TGTGCCAGCAGCTTGGTTCGGTCTGGCTACACCTTC	CASSLVRSGYTF
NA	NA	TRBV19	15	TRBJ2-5	TGTGCCAGTAGTACGATGGACAGATACCAAGAGACCCAGTACTTC	CASSTMDRYQETQYF
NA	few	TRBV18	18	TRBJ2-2	TGTGCCAGCTCACCTTTGAAGGTGGGGGGTATTACCACCGGGGAGCTGTTTTTT	CASSPLKVGGITTGELFF
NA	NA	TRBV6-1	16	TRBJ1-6	TGTGCCAGCAGTGAAGCAAAACTTCTATTCTATTCACCCCTCCACTTT	CASSEAKLLFYSPLHF
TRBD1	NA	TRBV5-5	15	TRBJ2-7	TGTGCCAGCAGCTTGGGTCCGGACAGGGGGGACGAGCAGTACTTC	CASSLGPDRGDEQYF
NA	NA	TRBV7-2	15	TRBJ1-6	TGTGCCAGCAGCTTCCGGGAAGGGCGAGGGTCACCCCTCCACTTT	CASSFREGRGSPLHF
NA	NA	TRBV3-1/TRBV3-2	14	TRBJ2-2	TGTGCCAGCAGCCTGACTTGGGACACCGGGGAGCTGTTTTTT	CASSLTWDTGELFF
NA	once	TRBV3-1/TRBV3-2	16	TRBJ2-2	TGTGCCAGCAGCCAAATCGTGGGGGGGAACACCGGGGAGCTGTTTTTT	CASSQIVGGNTGELFF
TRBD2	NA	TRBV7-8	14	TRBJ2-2	TGTGCCAGCGGTAGCGGGGAAAGAACCGGGGAGCTGTTTTTT	CASGSGERTGELFF
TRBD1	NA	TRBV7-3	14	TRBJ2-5	TGTGCCAGCAGGCGGGACAGGGGGCAGGAGACCCAGTACTTC	CASRRDRGQETQYF
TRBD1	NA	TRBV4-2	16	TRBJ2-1	TGTGCCAGCAGCCAAGCTGATCGGGACAGGGGAAATGAGCAGTTCTTC	CASSQADRDRGNEQFF